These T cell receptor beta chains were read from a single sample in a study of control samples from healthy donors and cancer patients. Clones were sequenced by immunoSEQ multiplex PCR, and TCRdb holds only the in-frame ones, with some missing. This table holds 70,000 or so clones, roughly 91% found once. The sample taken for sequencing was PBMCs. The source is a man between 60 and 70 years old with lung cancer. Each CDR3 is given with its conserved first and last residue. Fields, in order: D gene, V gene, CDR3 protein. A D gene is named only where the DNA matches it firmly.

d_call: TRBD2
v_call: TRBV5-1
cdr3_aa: CASSLAAGGLDEQFF

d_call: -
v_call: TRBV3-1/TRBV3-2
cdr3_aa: CASSHNGRENGYTF

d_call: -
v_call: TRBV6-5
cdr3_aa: CASSYPPDLGSYEQYF

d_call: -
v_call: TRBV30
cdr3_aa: CAWSVPSEGQPQHF

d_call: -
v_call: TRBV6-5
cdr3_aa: CASSYDRTQTEAFF

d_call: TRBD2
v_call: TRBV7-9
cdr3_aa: CASSLGGDQETQYF

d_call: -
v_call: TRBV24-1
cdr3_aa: CATWDGLQGYTF

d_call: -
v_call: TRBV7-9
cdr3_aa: CASSSSGRVGGGYTF

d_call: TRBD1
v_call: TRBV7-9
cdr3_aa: CASSRQGIDSPLHF

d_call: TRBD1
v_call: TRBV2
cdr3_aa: CAGIPGQGTYEQYF

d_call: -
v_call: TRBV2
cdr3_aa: CASSKLTMNTEAFF

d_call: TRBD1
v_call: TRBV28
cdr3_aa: CASRPAGTGSGGYTF

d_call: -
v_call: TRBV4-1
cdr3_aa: CASSPSPGGNEKLFF

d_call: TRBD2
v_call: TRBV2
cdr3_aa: CASSEMGGDYNEQFF

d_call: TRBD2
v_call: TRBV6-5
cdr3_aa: CASSSGLAGNNEQFF

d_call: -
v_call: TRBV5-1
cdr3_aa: CASSSDGSSGNTIYF